The 27 T cell receptor beta chains below all came from one sample that was sequenced in a study of cytomegalovirus exposure and HLA in healthy donors. Primers: 60 Vbeta forward and 13 Jbeta reverse. Assay used: immunoSEQ multiplex PCR; TCRdb lists only in-frame clones, some missing. Of about 130,000 clones in the sample, 70% to 85% are singletons; the top ten hold approximately 1.1%. The sample consisted of PBMCs. The receptors stem from a boy between 10 and 17 years old in good health and CMV-seronegative.

This chain connects TRBV6-1 to TRBJ2-1, with 12 positions matching TRBD2. Trimming removed 6 bases from V and 5 bases from J; junction bases left unmatched: 5. CDR3 length: 15 amino acids. CDR1 and CDR2 from the germline V gene are MNHNS and SASEGT. CDR3 nucleotides: TGTGCCAGCAGAGAACTAGCGGGAGGAGACAATGAGCAGTTCTTC. This translates into CASRELAGGDNEQFF.

This rearrangement joins TRBV7-2 to TRBJ1-2, with 7 bases matching TRBD1. CDR1 is SGHTA, CDR2 FQGNSA, per germline. The V gene end was trimmed by 3 bases and the J gene end by 4 bases; junction bases not matched to a gene: 5. This CDR3 has 14 residues. The CDR3 sequence: CASSLGDSSYGYTF. As DNA, the CDR3 is TGTGCCAGCAGCTTGGGGGACAGCTCCTATGGCTACACCTTC.

The chain combines TRBV19 with TRBJ1-1; unclear D gene. The CDR3 covers 14 residues. Germline V gives CDR1 LNHDA, CDR2 SQIVND (reference sequence). V was pared by 5 bases and J by 1 base, with 11 bases between. The CDR3 spells CASSPDWGNTEAFF. Written as DNA, the CDR3 is TGTGCCAGTAGTCCGGACTGGGGGAACACTGAAGCTTTCTTT.

This clone was picked up one time. V and J are TRBV2 and TRBJ2-7, with D possibly being TRBD2 (5 bases). V was clipped by 7 bases and J by 1 base, with 14 bases between them. The CDR3 consists of 14 residues. Looked up from germline, CDR1 is SNHLY and CDR2 is FYNNEI. CDR3 sequence: CASNRLEGSYEQYF. In DNA form, the CDR3 reads TGTGCCAGCAATCGCTTAGAGGGTTCCTACGAGCAGTACTTC.

The chain combines TRBV7-2 with TRBJ1-1; TRBD1 agrees at 7 bases. The V segment lost 2 bases and the J segment 4 bases; nucleotides outside the gene matches: 4. CDR1 is SGHTA and CDR2 is FQGNSA in the germline V gene. The CDR3 is made up of 14 amino acids. The CDR3 here is CASSLSRGTTEAFF. The CDR3 coding sequence is TGTGCCAGCAGCTTATCCAGGGGGACCACTGAAGCTTTCTTT.

CDR3 sequence reads: CASSKGLAGVSETQYF. The CDR3, as DNA: TGTGCCAGCAGCAAGGGGCTAGCGGGAGTGTCAGAGACCCAGTACTTC. This chain links TRBV2 with TRBJ2-5; 10 nucleotides line up with TRBD2. The CDR3 is made up of 16 amino acids. V gave up 6 bases and J gave up 4 bases; unmatched junction bases: 11. The germline V gene has CDR1 SNHLY and CDR2 FYNNEI.

CDR3 region: CASISALAGNIQYF. For the CDR3, the DNA is TGTGCCAGCATATCCGCGTTGGCCGGGAACATTCAGTACTTC. The chain couples TRBV21-1 to TRBJ2-4; the table's D gene call, TRBD2, was not cross checked with the DNA. TRBV21-1 has pseudogene status. The CDR3 contains 14 residues.

The J gene is TRBJ2-3, the V gene TRBV2; 8 nucleotides agree with TRBD2. This CDR3 is 14 amino acids long. With V trimmed by 7 bases and J by 0 bases, 3 bases remained unmatched. The germline CDR1 and CDR2 sequences are SNHLY and FYNNEI. CDR3 nucleotides: TGTGCCAGCAAAAGCGGGGGAAGCACAGATACGCAGTATTTT. This encodes CASKSGGSTDTQYF.

CDR3 in DNA: TGTGCCAGCAGCTTAGAACGAGCCGCGAATGAGCAGTTCTTC. Its protein product is CASSLERAANEQFF. The chain couples TRBV7-2 to TRBJ2-1; D unresolved. Per the germline V gene, CDR1 is SGHTA and CDR2 is FQGNSA. The CDR3 has 14 residues. The V and J ends lost 1 base and 7 bases respectively, with 11 bases between them.

The chain carries TRBV6-1 and TRBJ2-5, with unresolved D. The J call may be wrong; the DNA end is better matched by TRBJ2-7. Per germline, CDR1 MNHNS and CDR2 SASEGT. This CDR3 has 15 amino acids. The CDR3 here is CASSEESSASYEQYF. Here the CDR3 DNA reads TGTGCCAGCAGTGAAGAAAGCAGCGCCTCCTACGAGCAGTACTTC.

The rearrangement links TRBV6-4 to TRBJ2-7; D perhaps matches TRBD1 (6 bases). This CDR3 region has 17 residues. V lost 10 bases and J 2 bases, leaving 27 bases between the germline ends. Germline CDR1 MRHNA, CDR2 SNTAGT. The CDR3 reads CANRIEGGILFPYEQYF. In DNA form, the CDR3 reads TGTGCCAACAGGATTGAAGGGGGAATCCTGTTCCCCTACGAGCAGTACTTC.

V and J are TRBV6-1 and TRBJ2-1; TRBD2 might be the D (6 bases). The length of the CDR3 is 15 residues. From germline, CDR1 is MNHNS and CDR2 SASEGT. The germline V and J ends were trimmed by 5 bases and 4 bases, with 15 bases remaining between them. CDR3 region: CASSTLASLYNEQFF. The CDR3 bases are TGTGCCAGCAGTACCCTAGCGTCTTTATACAATGAGCAGTTCTTC.

V and J are TRBV9 and TRBJ2-5, with 9 nucleotides matching TRBD1. The CDR3 is 19 residues long. The germline V gene encodes CDR1 SGDLS and CDR2 YYNGEE. Trimming took 2 bases from V and 3 from J; bases not matched to a gene: 17. CDR3 DNA: TGTGCCAGCAGCGTCATTATGCGGTGTGGACAGGGGCCTAAAGAGACCCAGTACTTC. This encodes CASSVIMRCGQGPKETQYF.

Only one count was recorded for this clone. The V and J genes are TRBV30 and TRBJ2-2, with 8 bases that match TRBD2. Germline V gene sequence: CDR1 GTSNPN, CDR2 SVGIG (reference sequence). V shed 5 bases and J 6 bases; nucleotides not matched to a gene: 8. The CDR3 runs 14 residues. Here the CDR3 DNA reads TGTGCCTGGGGGGGGATAGCGGGACCCGGGGAGCTGTTTTTT. Amino acid sequence: CAWGGIAGPGELFF.

V gene TRBV9 combines with J gene TRBJ2-2, with D possibly matching TRBD1 (6 bases). The CDR3 runs to 13 residues. Germline-derived CDR1 and CDR2 are SGDLS and YYNGEE. Trimming removed 1 base at V and 5 bases at J, with 6 bases between. CDR3 residues: CASSVTGTGELFF. The CDR3, as DNA: TGTGCCAGCAGCGTAACAGGGACCGGGGAGCTGTTTTTT.

V gene TRBV9 combines with J gene TRBJ2-7, with 7 bases identical to TRBD2. Germline V lookup: CDR1 SGDLS, CDR2 YYNGEE. J gave up 3 bases and V 0 bases, and 9 bases lay outside the gene matches. The CDR3 sequence is 16 residues long. CDR3: CASSVGSWGGGYEQYF. CDR3 in DNA: TGTGCCAGCAGCGTAGGAAGTTGGGGCGGGGGCTACGAGCAGTACTTC.

This chain joins TRBV10-3 and TRBJ2-2, with D maybe TRBD2 (6 bases). The germline V gene encodes CDR1 ENHRY and CDR2 SYGVKD. CDR3 size: 15 residues. V was pared by 8 bases and J by 8 bases, with 21 bases between. The CDR3, as DNA: TGTGCCATCGGGCCGGAGGGACCCCCGGGTGGGGAGCTGTTTTTT. Protein: CAIGPEGPPGGELFF.

The chain has TRBV30 and TRBJ2-7, with TRBD2 matching over 7 bases. Per germline, CDR1 GTSNPN and CDR2 SVGIG (reference sequence). The CDR3 has 14 residues. V lost 4 bases to trimming and J lost 4 bases; unmatched junction nucleotides: 10. DNA of the CDR3: TGTGCCTGGAACCGGGACTACAATTCTTACGAGCAGTACTTC. Its protein is CAWNRDYNSYEQYF. Looking up the rest from reference TRBV30 and TRBJ2-7 gives the full variable domain: SQTIHQWPATLVQPVGSPLSLECTVEGTSNPNLYWYRQAAGRGLQLLFYSVGIGQISSEVPQNLSASRPQDRQFILSSKKLLLSDSGFYLCAWNRDYNSYEQYFGPGTRLTVT.

The chain has TRBV30 and TRBJ1-5, with unresolved D. V lost 4 bases to trimming and J lost 5 bases, with 9 bases between them. In germline, CDR1 is GTSNPN, CDR2 SVGIG (reference sequence). The CDR3 has 12 residues. CDR3 loop: CAWILRHQPQHF. The CDR3 nucleotides read TGTGCCTGGATATTGAGGCATCAGCCCCAGCATTTT.

The rearrangement links TRBV6-1 to TRBJ2-5, with 7 positions matching TRBD1. The closer fit of TRBJ2-7 to the DNA end suggests the J call may be wrong. The germline V gene encodes CDR1 MNHNS and CDR2 SASEGT. The CDR3 is 15 residues long. CDR3 sequence (DNA): TGTGCCAGCACCGCGAGGGGACAGCCTCCCTACGAGCAGTACTTC. It yields the protein CASTARGQPPYEQYF.

This clone appeared once. The chain joins TRBV27 to TRBJ1-1, with D perhaps TRBD1 (6 bases). Germline values: CDR1 MNHEY, CDR2 SMNVEV (reference sequence). This CDR3 comprises 14 residues. V lost 2 bases to trimming and J lost 4 bases, with 11 bases between them. CDR3 in amino acids: CASSLAGASTEAFF. The CDR3 DNA follows: TGTGCCAGCAGTTTAGCGGGGGCGAGCACTGAAGCTTTCTTT.

The gene calls are TRBV28 and TRBJ1-1; D is unresolved. This CDR3 is built from 15 residues. The V gene's germline CDR1 is MDHEN and CDR2 SYDVKM. Trimming stripped 2 bases from V and 0 bases from J, with 10 bases between. The CDR3 is CASSLLTAMNTEAFF. Written as DNA, the CDR3 is TGTGCCAGCAGTTTACTCACAGCCATGAACACTGAAGCTTTCTTT.

The chain joins TRBV2 to TRBJ2-7, with a tentative D call TRBD2 (5 bases). CDR3 length equals 17 residues. Germline V gene lookup returns CDR1 SNHLY and CDR2 FYNNEI. V lost 8 bases and J lost 0, with 23 bases in between. The CDR3 reads CASRLDRTPISSYEQYF. Here the CDR3 DNA reads TGTGCCAGCCGATTAGACCGGACTCCAATTAGCTCCTACGAGCAGTACTTC. Complete variable domain (other parts from reference TRBV2 and TRBJ2-7): EPEVTQTPSHQVTQMGQEVILRCVPISNHLYFYWYRQILGQKVEFLVSFYNNEISEKSEIFDDQFSVERPDGSNFTLKIRSTKLEDSAMYFCASRLDRTPISSYEQYFGPGTRLTVT.

The chain is built from TRBV5-4 and TRBJ1-2, with D possibly matching TRBD1 (5 bases). From germline, CDR1 is SGHNT and CDR2 YYREEE (reference sequence). The CDR3 spans 14 residues. Trimming shortened V by 4 bases and J by 2 bases, and 12 bases separated the two germline ends. CDR3 in DNA: TGTGCCAGCAGCCCGGGGGGACCCAACTATGGCTACACCTTC. It translates to CASSPGGPNYGYTF.

V usage is TRBV5-1 and J usage is TRBJ2-2, with a possible D match to TRBD1 (5 bases). CDR1 and CDR2 from the germline V gene are SGHRS and YFSETQ. V was pared by 0 bases and J by 3 bases, with 6 bases between. The CDR3 runs to 14 residues. CDR3 in DNA: TGCGCCAGCAGCTTGGGACAGTACACCGGGGAGCTGTTTTTT. Its translation: CASSLGQYTGELFF.

This clone occurred once. This chain uses TRBV5-1 with TRBJ2-7; 9 nucleotides match TRBD1. The CDR3 length is 16 residues. Per germline, CDR1 SGHRS and CDR2 YFSETQ. Unmatched junction bases numbered 11, after V lost 4 bases and J lost 3 bases. The CDR3 region is CASSTGLDRGIYEQYF. CDR3 DNA: TGCGCCAGCAGCACAGGTTTAGACAGGGGGATCTACGAGCAGTACTTC. Combining the CDR3 with reference TRBV5-1 and TRBJ2-7 gives the whole variable domain KAGVTQTPRYLIKTRGQQVTLSCSPISGHRSVSWYQQTPGQGLQFLFEYFSETQRNKGNFPGRFSGRQFSNSRSEMNVSTLELGDSALYLCASSTGLDRGIYEQYFGPGTRLTVT.

This clone occurred once. The J gene is TRBJ1-2, the V gene TRBV30; no clear D gene. The germline gives CDR1 GTSNPN, CDR2 SVGIG (reference sequence). CDR3 length: 13 amino acids. V was shortened by 0 bases and J by 8 bases, with 13 bases between the two germline ends. CDR3 sequence (DNA): TGTGCCTGGAGTGTACTTGAGGCAAGGGGCTACACCTTC. Its protein product is CAWSVLEARGYTF.